The rows below give T cell receptor beta chains drawn from one sample of a study of human T cells and chemical hapten exposure. TCRdb called the RACE reads again in MiXCR, with one record for every CDR3 protein. The top ten clones hold approximately 4% of a sample with fewer than 60,000 distinct CDR3 sequences, 11% of them seen once. The specimen was whole blood, collected in connection with sensitization to the hapten diphenylcyclopropenone (DPC). These receptors came from a woman in her 40s with alopecia areata. Some clones in this sample may be carry-over from other donors' samples. Both conserved end residues are part of each CDR3. Fields, in order: J gene, V gene, clone size, CDR3 length, D gene, CDR3 protein, CDR3 DNA. D genes are given only for firm matches. Size is stated for part of the rows, as once, few or many counts, or as a class when the clone is expanded.

TRBJ1-5 | TRBV7-2 | many | 16 | - | CASSLTGPYGNQPQHF | TGTGCCAGCAGCTTAACTGGCCCGTACGGCAATCAGCCCCAGCATTTT
TRBJ1-2 | TRBV29-1 | few | 14 | - | CSVVLENTNYGYTF | TGCAGCGTTGTATTGGAAAATACCAACTATGGCTACACCTTC
TRBJ2-1 | TRBV12-5 | many | 13 | TRBD2 | CASGPLAGAEQFF | TGTGCTAGTGGACCGCTGGCGGGAGCTGAGCAGTTCTTC
TRBJ2-7 | TRBV7-2 | many | 16 | TRBD2 | CASSERTSGSIGEQYF | TGTGCCAGCAGCGAGAGGACTAGCGGGAGTATCGGCGAGCAGTACTTC
TRBJ2-2 | TRBV29-1 | - | 13 | - | CSVPEGDTGELFF | TGCAGCGTTCCGGAGGGGGACACCGGGGAGCTGTTTTTT
TRBJ2-2 | TRBV29-1 | - | 15 | TRBD2 | CSVPGLAGATGELFF | TGCAGCGTTCCCGGGCTAGCGGGAGCCACCGGGGAGCTGTTTTTT
TRBJ2-7 | TRBV7-2 | many | 14 | - | CASSPRRTSYEQYF | TGTGCCAGCAGCCCGCGGAGGACCTCATACGAGCAGTACTTC
TRBJ1-1 | TRBV6-5 | many | 15 | - | CASSYERGRDTEAFF | TGTGCCAGCAGTTACGAAAGGGGCAGGGACACTGAAGCTTTCTTT
TRBJ2-7 | TRBV29-1 | many | 13 | - | CSVAYFAGAEQYF | TGCAGCGTCGCCTACTTTGCGGGTGCCGAGCAGTACTTC
TRBJ1-2 | TRBV20-1 | - | 12 | - | CSARDTSYGYTF | TGCAGTGCTAGAGACACGTCCTATGGCTACACCTTC
TRBJ1-3 | TRBV5-1 | few | 16 | - | CASSSTGYPSGNTIYF | TGCGCCAGCAGTTCGACGGGATACCCTTCTGGAAACACCATATATTTT
TRBJ2-7 | TRBV4-2 | many | 14 | - | CASSPGLSSYEQYF | TGTGCCAGCAGCCCTGGACTCAGCTCCTACGAGCAGTACTTC
TRBJ1-1 | TRBV29-1 | few | 13 | - | CSGVGGGRTEAFF | TGCAGCGGTGTAGGAGGGGGACGAACTGAAGCTTTCTTT
TRBJ1-6 | TRBV3-1 | many | 16 | TRBD1 | CASSPQGAAFYSPLHF | TGTGCCAGCAGCCCACAGGGGGCGGCTTTTTATTCACCCCTCCACTTT
TRBJ2-7 | TRBV7-2 | many | 15 | - | CASSGAGPRKYEQYF | TGTGCCAGCAGCGGCGCGGGGCCCCGAAAGTACGAGCAGTACTTC
TRBJ1-1 | TRBV28 | many | 12 | - | CASSSWDTEAFF | TGTGCCAGCAGTTCATGGGACACTGAAGCTTTCTTT
TRBJ1-2 | TRBV5-1 | medium-sized | 13 | - | CASSLDGGGGYTF | TGCGCCAGCAGCTTGGATGGAGGGGGAGGCTACACCTTC
TRBJ2-7 | TRBV6-5 | - | 13 | - | CASSYGISYEQYF | TGTGCCAGCAGCTACGGGATCTCCTACGAGCAGTACTTC
TRBJ2-7 | TRBV18 | few | 17 | - | CASSPVPPSKRIYEQYF | TGTGCCAGCTCACCGGTCCCCCCGTCGAAAAGGATTTACGAGCAGTACTTC
TRBJ1-2 | TRBV5-6 | - | 13 | TRBD1 | CASSSQGEYGYTF | TGTGCCAGCAGCTCACAGGGGGAGTATGGCTACACCTTC
TRBJ2-3 | TRBV11-2 | - | 13 | - | CASLEQLTDTQYF | TGTGCCAGCCTCGAACAGCTCACAGATACGCAGTATTTT
TRBJ2-4 | TRBV7-9 | - | 11 | - | CASSGENIQYF | TGTGCCAGCAGTGGGGAAAACATTCAGTACTTC
TRBJ1-3 | TRBV9 | - | 15 | - | CASSAQGIDGNTIYF | TGTGCCAGCAGCGCTCAGGGGATTGATGGAAACACCATATATTTT
TRBJ2-7 | TRBV6-5 | many | 13 | TRBD2 | CASSLAGAYEQYF | TGTGCCAGCAGTTTAGCGGGAGCCTACGAGCAGTACTTC
TRBJ2-3 | TRBV19 | many | 14 | - | CASSTGTGTDTQYF | TGTGCCAGTAGTACCGGGACGGGCACAGATACGCAGTATTTT
TRBJ2-3 | TRBV4-3 | few | 15 | - | CASSQDRAAQATQYF | TGCGCCAGCAGCCAAGATAGGGCGGCGCAGGCTACGCAGTATTTT
TRBJ2-3 | TRBV14 | - | 16 | - | CASSPRLARSTDTQYF | TGTGCCAGCAGCCCCCGCTTGGCCCGAAGCACAGATACGCAGTATTTT
TRBJ2-3 | TRBV7-2 | many | 15 | TRBD1 | CASSSQGASTDTQYF | TGTGCCAGCAGCTCGCAGGGGGCTAGCACAGATACGCAGTATTTT
TRBJ2-2 | TRBV30 | many | 12 | - | CAWSMNTGELFF | TGTGCCTGGTCAATGAACACCGGGGAGCTGTTTTTT
TRBJ2-1 | TRBV6-2/TRBV6-3 | many | 14 | TRBD2 | CASSFAGGNNEQFF | TGTGCCAGCAGTTTCGCGGGAGGAAACAATGAGCAGTTCTTC
TRBJ1-5 | TRBV20-1 | few | 15 | TRBD1 | CSARRPGGPAQPQHF | TGCAGTGCTCGACGTCCAGGGGGACCGGCTCAGCCCCAGCATTTT
TRBJ1-5 | TRBV27 | many | 16 | - | CASSRGSVLGNQPQHF | TGTGCCAGCAGTCGGGGGAGTGTATTGGGCAATCAGCCCCAGCATTTT
TRBJ2-1 | TRBV19 | many | 16 | TRBD2 | CASSITSGRVYNEQFF | TGTGCCAGTAGTATCACTAGCGGGAGGGTTTACAATGAGCAGTTCTTC
TRBJ2-3 | TRBV5-4 | many | 15 | - | CASKGPGRGQDTQYF | TGTGCCAGCAAGGGGCCGGGCAGGGGACAAGATACGCAGTATTTT
TRBJ2-7 | TRBV28 | many | 11 | - | CASSRRSEQYF | TGTGCCAGCAGCCGCAGGTCGGAGCAGTACTTC
TRBJ2-3 | TRBV7-8 | few | 12 | - | CASSSDADTQYF | TGTGCCAGCAGCTCAGATGCAGATACGCAGTATTTT
TRBJ1-5 | TRBV5-5 | many | 14 | TRBD1 | CASSQGQGNQPQHF | TGTGCCAGCAGCCAGGGACAGGGCAATCAGCCCCAGCATTTT
TRBJ1-2 | TRBV30 | - | 13 | TRBD1 | CAWNPDRGRGYTF | TGTGCCTGGAACCCCGACAGGGGTCGAGGCTACACCTTC
TRBJ2-2 | TRBV5-4 | few | 17 | TRBD2 | CASSPEAASGSGGELFF | TGTGCCAGCAGCCCCGAAGCGGCTAGCGGGAGCGGCGGGGAGCTGTTTTTT
TRBJ1-1 | TRBV7-6 | - | 14 | - | CASSLSGYRPEAFF | TGTGCCAGCAGCTTAAGTGGGTACCGGCCTGAAGCTTTCTTT
TRBJ2-7 | TRBV20-1 | few | 14 | TRBD1 | CSAQQGARSYEQYF | TGCAGTGCCCAGCAGGGGGCGAGGTCCTACGAGCAGTACTTC
TRBJ1-3 | TRBV28 | few | 15 | - | CASSGGSPLGNTIYF | TGTGCCAGTTCTGGGGGGTCCCCTCTTGGAAACACCATATATTTT
TRBJ1-2 | TRBV4-2 | many | 18 | TRBD1 | CASSQPEALGQANYGYTF | TGTGCCAGCAGCCAACCCGAAGCACTGGGACAGGCTAACTATGGCTACACCTTC
TRBJ2-1 | TRBV7-2 | - | 17 | TRBD2 | CASSLYPSGRLGGEQFF | TGTGCCAGCAGCTTATACCCTAGCGGGAGGTTGGGGGGTGAGCAGTTCTTC
TRBJ1-5 | TRBV19 | many | 16 | - | CASSTYSDIQSQPQHF | TGTGCCAGTAGTACCTATTCGGACATTCAGTCTCAGCCCCAGCATTTT
TRBJ2-7 | TRBV20-1 | - | 15 | - | CSARDIRYGSYEQYF | TGCAGTGCTAGAGATATACGATACGGATCCTACGAGCAGTACTTC
TRBJ2-3 | TRBV27 | - | 15 | TRBD1 | CASSPLDRVRDTQYF | TGTGCCAGCAGTCCCCTGGACAGGGTTAGAGATACGCAGTATTTT
TRBJ2-7 | TRBV4-1 | few | 15 | TRBD2 | CASRITSGSLHEQYF | TGCGCCAGCAGAATCACTAGCGGGAGTCTTCACGAGCAGTACTTC
TRBJ2-5 | TRBV19 | many | 14 | - | CASSGATLGETQYF | TGTGCCAGTAGCGGGGCCACCCTAGGAGAGACCCAGTACTTC
TRBJ2-1 | TRBV7-3 | many | 13 | - | CASSLPGNNEQFF | TGTGCCAGCAGCCTCCCGGGAAACAATGAGCAGTTCTTC
TRBJ1-2 | TRBV12-3/TRBV12-4 | - | 13 | TRBD1 | CASRRDSGYGYTF | TGTGCCAGCAGGCGGGACAGTGGCTATGGCTACACCTTC
TRBJ2-2 | TRBV14 | few | 16 | TRBD2 | CASSRRLAGSAGELFF | TGTGCCAGCAGCCGGCGACTAGCGGGATCGGCCGGGGAGCTGTTTTTT
TRBJ2-7 | TRBV6-5 | many | 15 | TRBD1 | CASSSQTGSSYEQYF | TGTGCCAGCAGTTCCCAGACAGGGAGCTCCTACGAGCAGTACTTC
TRBJ2-1 | TRBV2 | few | 14 | - | CASSKGVAYNEQFF | TGTGCCAGCAGTAAAGGTGTCGCCTACAATGAGCAGTTCTTC
TRBJ2-1 | TRBV20-1 | many | 18 | TRBD2 | CSARGTSGSRNLGNEQFF | TGCAGTGCTAGAGGGACTAGCGGGTCCCGCAATTTGGGCAATGAGCAGTTCTTC
TRBJ1-5 | TRBV20-1 | - | 14 | TRBD1 | CSARPAGGVQPQHF | TGCAGTGCGCGCCCCGCAGGGGGCGTCCAGCCCCAGCATTTT
TRBJ2-4 | TRBV6-1 | many | 15 | - | CASSPDRLAKNIQYF | TGTGCCAGCAGCCCGGACAGATTAGCCAAAAACATTCAGTACTTC
TRBJ2-1 | TRBV6-2/TRBV6-3 | - | 17 | TRBD2 | CASLTSGRANTYNEQFF | TGTGCCAGCTTGACTAGCGGGAGGGCTAACACATACAATGAGCAGTTCTTC
TRBJ2-1 | TRBV12-3/TRBV12-4 | - | 12 | - | CASSLTSNEQFF | TGTGCCAGCAGTTTGACTAGTAATGAGCAGTTCTTC
TRBJ2-7 | TRBV2 | many | 11 | TRBD2 | CASSISGTHNF | TGTGCCAGCAGCATTAGCGGGACGCACAACTTC